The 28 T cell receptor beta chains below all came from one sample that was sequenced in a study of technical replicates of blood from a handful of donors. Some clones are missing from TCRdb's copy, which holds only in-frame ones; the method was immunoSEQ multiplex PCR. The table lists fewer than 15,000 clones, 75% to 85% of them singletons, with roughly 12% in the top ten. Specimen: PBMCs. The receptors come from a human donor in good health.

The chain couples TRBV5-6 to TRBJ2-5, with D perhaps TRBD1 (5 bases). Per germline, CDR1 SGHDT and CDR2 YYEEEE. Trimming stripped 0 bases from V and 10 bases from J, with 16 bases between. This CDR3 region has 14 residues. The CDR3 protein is CASSLVSRAQYQYF. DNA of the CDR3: TGTGCCAGCAGCTTGGTTTCCAGGGCTCAATACCAGTACTTC.

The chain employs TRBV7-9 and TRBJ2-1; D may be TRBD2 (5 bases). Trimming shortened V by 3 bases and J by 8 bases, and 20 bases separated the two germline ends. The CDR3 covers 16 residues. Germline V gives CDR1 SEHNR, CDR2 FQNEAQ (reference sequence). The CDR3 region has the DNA TGTGCCAGCAGCTTTCCCCTTCTAGCAACGTTCCATGAGCAGTTCTTC. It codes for CASSFPLLATFHEQFF.

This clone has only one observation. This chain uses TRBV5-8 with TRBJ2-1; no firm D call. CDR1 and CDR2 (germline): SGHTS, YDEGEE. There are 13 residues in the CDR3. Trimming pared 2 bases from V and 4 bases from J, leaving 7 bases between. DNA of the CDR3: TGTGCCAGCAGCTTAAGAGCGTACAATGAGCAGTTCTTC. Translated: CASSLRAYNEQFF.

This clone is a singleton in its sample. The CDR3 region has the DNA TGCGCCAGCAGTGAGTCGATTGCGGGAGGGCCACGTAGCAATGAGCAGTTCTTC. It yields the protein CASSESIAGGPRSNEQFF. The chain carries TRBV10-2 and TRBJ2-1; 9 positions match TRBD2. Germline CDR1 is WSHSY and CDR2 is SAAADI. CDR3 length: 18 amino acids. Trimming cost V 0 bases and J 6 bases; bases outside gene matches: 12.

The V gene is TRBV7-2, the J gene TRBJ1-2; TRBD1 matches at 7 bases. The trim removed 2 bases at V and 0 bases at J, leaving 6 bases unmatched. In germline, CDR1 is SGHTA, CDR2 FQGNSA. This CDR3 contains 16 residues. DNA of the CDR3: TGTGCCAGCAGCTTATGGGGCAGGGGGTCTAACTATGGCTACACCTTC. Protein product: CASSLWGRGSNYGYTF.

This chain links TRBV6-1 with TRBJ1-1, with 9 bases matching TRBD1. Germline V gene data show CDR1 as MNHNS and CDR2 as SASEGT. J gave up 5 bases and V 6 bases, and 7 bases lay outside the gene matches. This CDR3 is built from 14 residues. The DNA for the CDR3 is TGTGCCAGCAGATCGACAGGGGGAATAACTGAAGCTTTCTTT. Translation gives CASRSTGGITEAFF.

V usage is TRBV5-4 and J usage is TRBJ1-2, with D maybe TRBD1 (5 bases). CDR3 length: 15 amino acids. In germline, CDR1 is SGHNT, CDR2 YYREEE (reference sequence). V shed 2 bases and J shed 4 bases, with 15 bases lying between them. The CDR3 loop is CASSFGQGWSYGYTF. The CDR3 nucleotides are TGTGCCAGCAGCTTCGGGCAGGGATGGAGCTATGGCTACACCTTC.

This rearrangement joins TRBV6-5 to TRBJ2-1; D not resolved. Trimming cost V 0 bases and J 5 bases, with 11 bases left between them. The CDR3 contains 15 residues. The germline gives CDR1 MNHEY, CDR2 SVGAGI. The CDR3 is CASSYSLWHDNEQFF. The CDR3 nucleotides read TGTGCCAGCAGTTACTCGTTGTGGCACGACAATGAGCAGTTCTTC.

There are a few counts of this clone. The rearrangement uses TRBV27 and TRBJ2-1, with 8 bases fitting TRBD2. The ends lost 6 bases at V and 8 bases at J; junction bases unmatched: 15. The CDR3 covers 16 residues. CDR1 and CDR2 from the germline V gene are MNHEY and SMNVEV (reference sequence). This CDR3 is CASSNGWGTSYYEQFF. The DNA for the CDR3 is TGTGCCAGCAGCAATGGGTGGGGGACTAGTTATTATGAGCAGTTCTTC.

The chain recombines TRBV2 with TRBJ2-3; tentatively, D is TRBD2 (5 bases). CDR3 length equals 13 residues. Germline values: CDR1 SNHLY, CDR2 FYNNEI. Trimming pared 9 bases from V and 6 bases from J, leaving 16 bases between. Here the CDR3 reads CASGELMSDTQYF. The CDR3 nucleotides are TGTGCCAGTGGGGAGCTCATGTCTGATACGCAGTATTTT.

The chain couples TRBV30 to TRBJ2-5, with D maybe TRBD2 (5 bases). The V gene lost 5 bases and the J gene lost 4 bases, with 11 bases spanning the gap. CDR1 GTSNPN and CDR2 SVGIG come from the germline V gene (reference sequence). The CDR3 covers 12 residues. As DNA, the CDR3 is TGTGCCTGGTCTCAGAGGGTAGAGACCCAGTACTTC. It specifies CAWSQRVETQYF.

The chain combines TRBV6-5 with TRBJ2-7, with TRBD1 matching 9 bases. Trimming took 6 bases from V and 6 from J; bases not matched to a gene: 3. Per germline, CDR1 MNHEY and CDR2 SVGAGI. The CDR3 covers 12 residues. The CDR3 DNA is TGTGCCAGCAGCCAGACAGGGGGCGAGCAGTACTTC. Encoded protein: CASSQTGGEQYF.

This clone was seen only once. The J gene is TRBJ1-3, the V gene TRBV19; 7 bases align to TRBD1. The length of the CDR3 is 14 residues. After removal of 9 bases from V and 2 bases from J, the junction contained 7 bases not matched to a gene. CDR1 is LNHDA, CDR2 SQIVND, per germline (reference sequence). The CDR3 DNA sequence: TGTGCCAGCCATTTGACAGGGCCTGGAAACACCATATATTTT. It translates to CASHLTGPGNTIYF.

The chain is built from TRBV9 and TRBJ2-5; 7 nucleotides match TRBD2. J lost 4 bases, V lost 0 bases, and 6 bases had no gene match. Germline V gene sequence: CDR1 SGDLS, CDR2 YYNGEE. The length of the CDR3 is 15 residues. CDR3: CASSVGGRGPETQYF. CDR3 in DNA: TGTGCCAGCAGCGTAGGTGGGAGGGGTCCAGAGACCCAGTACTTC.

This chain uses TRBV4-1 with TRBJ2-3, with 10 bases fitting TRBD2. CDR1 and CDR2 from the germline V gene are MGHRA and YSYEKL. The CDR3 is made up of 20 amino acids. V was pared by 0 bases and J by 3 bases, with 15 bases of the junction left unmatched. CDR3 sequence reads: CASSQDWGLTASGRTDTQYF. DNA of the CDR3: TGCGCCAGCAGCCAAGACTGGGGTCTAACGGCTAGCGGGAGAACAGATACGCAGTATTTT.

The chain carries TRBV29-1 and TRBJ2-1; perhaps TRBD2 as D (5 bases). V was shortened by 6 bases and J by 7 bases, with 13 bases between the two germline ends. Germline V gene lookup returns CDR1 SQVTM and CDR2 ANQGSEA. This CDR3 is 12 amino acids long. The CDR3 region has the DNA TGCAGCGTCGGAGGTGTGTTGAATGAGCAGTTCTTC. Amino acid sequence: CSVGGVLNEQFF.

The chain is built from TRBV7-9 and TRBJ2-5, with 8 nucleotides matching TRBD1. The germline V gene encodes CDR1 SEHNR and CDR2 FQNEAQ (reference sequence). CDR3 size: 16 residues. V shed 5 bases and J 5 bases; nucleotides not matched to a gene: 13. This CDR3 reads CASSETPDRVRETQYF. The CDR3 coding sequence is TGTGCCAGCAGCGAGACCCCGGACAGGGTGAGGGAGACCCAGTACTTC.

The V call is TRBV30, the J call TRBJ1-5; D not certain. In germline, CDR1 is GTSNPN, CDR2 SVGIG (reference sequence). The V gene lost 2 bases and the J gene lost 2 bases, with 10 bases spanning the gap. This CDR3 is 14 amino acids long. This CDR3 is CAWSSGQGNQPQHF. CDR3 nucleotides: TGTGCCTGGAGTTCTGGCCAGGGCAATCAGCCCCAGCATTTT.

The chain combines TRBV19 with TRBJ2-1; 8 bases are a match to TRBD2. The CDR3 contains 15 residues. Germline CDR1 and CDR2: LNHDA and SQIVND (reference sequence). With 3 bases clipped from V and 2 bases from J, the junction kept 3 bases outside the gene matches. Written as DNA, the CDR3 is TGTGCCAGTAGTATTCTAGCGGGCACCTACAATGAGCAGTTCTTC. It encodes CASSILAGTYNEQFF.

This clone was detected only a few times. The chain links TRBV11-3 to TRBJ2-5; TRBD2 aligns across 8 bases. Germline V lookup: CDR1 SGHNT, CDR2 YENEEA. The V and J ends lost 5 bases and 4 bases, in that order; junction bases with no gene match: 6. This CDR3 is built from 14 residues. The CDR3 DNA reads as TGTGCCAGCAGCCGCGGGGGGCAGGGAGAGACCCAGTACTTC. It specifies CASSRGGQGETQYF.

CDR3: CASSLSSGIGELFF. CDR3 coding DNA: TGTGCCAGCAGCTTATCGTCGGGGATCGGGGAGCTGTTTTTT. The genes are TRBV11-2 and TRBJ2-2; tentative D call: TRBD2 (5 bases). The CDR3 has 14 amino acids. Looked up from germline, CDR1 is SGHAT and CDR2 is FQNNGV. V was pared by 2 bases and J by 7 bases, with 11 bases between. Full variable domain (remainder filled in from reference TRBV11-2 and TRBJ2-2): EAGVAQSPRYKIIEKRQSVAFWCNPISGHATLYWYQQILGQGPKLLIQFQNNGVVDDSQLPKDRFSAERLKGVDSTLKIQPAKLEDSAVYLCASSLSSGIGELFFGEGSRLTVL.

The CDR3 DNA sequence: TGTGCCAGCAGTGAGGGTCACACCGGGGAGCTGTTTTTT. Amino acid sequence: CASSEGHTGELFF. V gene TRBV28 combines with J gene TRBJ2-2, with D maybe TRBD2 (5 bases). In germline, CDR1 is MDHEN, CDR2 SYDVKM. Trimming removed 5 bases from V and 3 bases from J, with 7 bases in between. The CDR3 extends over 13 amino acids. Complete variable domain (other parts from reference TRBV28 and TRBJ2-2): DVKVTQSSRYLVKRTGEKVFLECVQDMDHENMFWYRQDPGLGLRLIYFSYDVKMKEKGDIPEGYSVSREKKERFSLILESASTNQTSMYLCASSEGHTGELFFGEGSRLTVL.

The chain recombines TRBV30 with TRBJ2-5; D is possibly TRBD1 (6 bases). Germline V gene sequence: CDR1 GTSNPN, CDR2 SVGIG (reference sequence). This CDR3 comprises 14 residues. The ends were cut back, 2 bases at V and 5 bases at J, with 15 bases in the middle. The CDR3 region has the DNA TGTGCCTGGAGTTCTCGAGGCGACAGGGAGACCCAGTACTTC. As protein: CAWSSRGDRETQYF.

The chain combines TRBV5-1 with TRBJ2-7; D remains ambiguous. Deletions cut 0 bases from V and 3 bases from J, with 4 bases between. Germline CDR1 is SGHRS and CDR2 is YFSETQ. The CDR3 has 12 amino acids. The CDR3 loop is CASSLVNYEQYF. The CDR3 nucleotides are TGCGCCAGCAGCTTGGTTAACTACGAGCAGTACTTC.

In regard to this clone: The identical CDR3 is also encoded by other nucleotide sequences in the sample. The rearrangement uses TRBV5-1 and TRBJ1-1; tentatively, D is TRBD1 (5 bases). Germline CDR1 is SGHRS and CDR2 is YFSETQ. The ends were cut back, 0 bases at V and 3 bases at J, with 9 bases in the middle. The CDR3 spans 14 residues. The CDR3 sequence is CASSLAGGYTEAFF. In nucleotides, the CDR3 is TGCGCCAGCAGCTTGGCCGGGGGGTACACTGAAGCTTTCTTT.

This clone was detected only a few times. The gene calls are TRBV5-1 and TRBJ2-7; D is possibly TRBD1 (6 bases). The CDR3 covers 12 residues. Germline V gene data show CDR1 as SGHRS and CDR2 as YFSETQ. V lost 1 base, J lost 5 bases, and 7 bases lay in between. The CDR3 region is CASSLPGDEQYF. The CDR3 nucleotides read TGCGCCAGCAGCTTGCCAGGGGACGAGCAGTACTTC.

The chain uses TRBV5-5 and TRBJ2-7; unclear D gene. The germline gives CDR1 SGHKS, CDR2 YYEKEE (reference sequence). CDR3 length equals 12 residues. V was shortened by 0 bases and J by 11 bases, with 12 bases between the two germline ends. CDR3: CASSLAPSPEYF. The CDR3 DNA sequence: TGTGCCAGCAGCTTGGCCCCTTCGCCAGAGTACTTC.

The CDR3 DNA is TGTGCCAGCGCAGAAACTAGCGGGAGGGCCACAGATACGCAGTATTTT. Residues: CASAETSGRATDTQYF. The chain couples TRBV6-4 to TRBJ2-3; 13 bases match TRBD2. Per the germline V gene, CDR1 is MRHNA and CDR2 is SNTAGT. This CDR3 is built from 16 residues. Trimming cost V 8 bases and J 2 bases; bases outside gene matches: 7.